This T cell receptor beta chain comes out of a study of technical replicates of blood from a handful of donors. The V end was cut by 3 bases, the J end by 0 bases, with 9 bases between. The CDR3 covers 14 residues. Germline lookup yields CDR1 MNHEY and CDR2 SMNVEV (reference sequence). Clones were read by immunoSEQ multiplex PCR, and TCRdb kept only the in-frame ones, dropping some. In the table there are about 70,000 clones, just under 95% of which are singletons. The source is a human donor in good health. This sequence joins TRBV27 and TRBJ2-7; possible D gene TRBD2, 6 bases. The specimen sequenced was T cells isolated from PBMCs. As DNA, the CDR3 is TGTGCCAGCAGTTTTCTAGCGAGCTCCTACGAGCAGTACTTC. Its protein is CASSFLASSYEQYF.